This T cell receptor (beta chain) was identified in a study of blood T cell repertoires in COVID-19. Some clones are missing from TCRdb's copy, which holds only in-frame ones; the method was immunoSEQ multiplex PCR. This table holds 210,000 or so clones, around nine tenths found once. The sample was peripheral blood. This receptor was identified in a woman aged 40 to 55 who had recovered from COVID-19.

The CDR3 protein is CASSLTDMNTEAFF. CDR3 sequence (DNA): TGTGCCAGCAGCTTGACAGACATGAACACTGAAGCTTTCTTT. The V and J genes are TRBV11-2 and TRBJ1-1; TRBD1 is a possible D gene (5 bases). V lost 3 bases to trimming and J lost 0 bases, with 8 bases between them. Germline CDR1 and CDR2: SGHAT and FQNNGV. The CDR3 contains 14 residues.